This T cell receptor beta chain was recorded in a study of cytomegalovirus exposure and HLA in healthy donors. Study-level results: Being productive about 87% or about 30% of the time was typical of most TCR beta V segments in an earlier analysis.

Primers: 60 Vbeta forward and 13 Jbeta reverse. TCRdb keeps only in-frame clones here, not all; method: immunoSEQ multiplex PCR. This table has 90,000 to 95,000 clones, roughly four fifths appearing once. This clone appeared once. Its matching antigen is unknown. The clonotype originates from a man in his thirties or forties in good health and CMV-seronegative. The sample taken for sequencing was PBMCs.

CDR3 nucleotides: TGTGCCAGCAGTTACCCGACAGGGACTGGGATTCTTGGCTACACCTTC. Protein sequence: CASSYPTGTGILGYTF. The chain carries TRBV6-6 and TRBJ1-2; 7 bases align to TRBD1. The J segment lost 7 bases and the V segment lost 2 bases, leaving 13 bases of the junction unmatched. CDR3 length equals 16 residues. Germline V CDR1 and CDR2: MNHNY, SVGAGI (reference sequence).